What follows describes a single T cell receptor (beta chain). The sample belongs to a study of blood T cell repertoires in COVID-19. Study-wide background: T cells, B-cell-depleted T cells, or PBMCs provided the cDNA or gDNA that served as material.

The authors' processing: Reference gene primer amplification gave estimated nucleated cell counts. Some clones are missing from TCRdb's copy, which holds only in-frame ones; the method was immunoSEQ multiplex PCR. V, J and clone size are taken as reported in that table, and D and trimming were inferred from the DNA itself. The sample has more than 250,000 clones, around nine tenths seen once. V shed 3 bases and J shed 7 bases, with 10 bases lying between them. CDR3 length equals 12 residues. Germline CDR1 is DFQATT and CDR2 is SNEGSKA (reference sequence). J is TRBJ2-4 and V is TRBV20-1, with a weak D call TRBD1 (5 bases). The receptor was isolated from a man aged 50 to 60 with active or convalescent COVID-19. The specimen sequenced was peripheral blood. This CDR3 is CSASGQGNIQYF. The CDR3 nucleotides read TGCAGTGCTAGTGGGCAGGGTAACATTCAGTACTTC.